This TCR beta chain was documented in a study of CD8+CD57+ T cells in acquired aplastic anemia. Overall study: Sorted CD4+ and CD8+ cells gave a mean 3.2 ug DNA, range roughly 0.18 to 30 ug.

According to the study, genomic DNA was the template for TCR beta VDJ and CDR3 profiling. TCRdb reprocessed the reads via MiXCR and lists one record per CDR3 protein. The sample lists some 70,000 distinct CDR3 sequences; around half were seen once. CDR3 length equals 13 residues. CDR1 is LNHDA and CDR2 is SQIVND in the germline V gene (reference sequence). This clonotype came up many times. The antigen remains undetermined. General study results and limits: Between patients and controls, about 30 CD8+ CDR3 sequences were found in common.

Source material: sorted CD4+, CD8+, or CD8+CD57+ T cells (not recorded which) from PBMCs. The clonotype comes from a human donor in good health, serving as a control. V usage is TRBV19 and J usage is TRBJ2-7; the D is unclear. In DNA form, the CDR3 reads TGTGCGAGTGCCCAGACTCTTACCTACGAGCAGTACTTC. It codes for CASAQTLTYEQYF. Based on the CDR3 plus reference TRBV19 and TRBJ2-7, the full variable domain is DGGITQSPKYLFRKEGQNVTLSCEQNLNHDAMYWYRQDPGQGLRLIYYSQIVNDFQKGDIAEGYSVSREKKESFPLTVTSAQKNPTAFYLCASAQTLTYEQYFGPGTRLTVT.